Described below is a single T cell receptor beta chain sequence and its context. Its antigen is as yet unknown. These data belong to a study of cytomegalovirus exposure and HLA in healthy donors. Regarding the study as a whole: In an earlier analysis, most TCR beta V segments were productive about 87% or about 30% of the time. Later analysis associated a missense DCLRE1C variant with TCR beta V- and J-gene trimming. Analyzed later, association rates of TCRs varied across HLA loci, with DRB1 most and HLA-C fewest. Later findings reportedly placed an Asian-associated ancestry cluster below the 666-donor mean for N-insertions.

The primer mix had 60 Vbeta and 13 Jbeta primers. The assay was immunoSEQ multiplex PCR, and TCRdb's table has in-frame clones only and misses some. The data contain about 150,000 clones, roughly 79% of them singletons. The specimen sequenced was PBMCs. This clonotype was obtained from a woman under 40 in good health and CMV-seronegative.

The CDR3 coding sequence is TGCGCCAGCGGATCAGGGGGCTTTAATGAAAAACTGTTTTTT. This codes for CASGSGGFNEKLFF. The chain combines TRBV5-1 with TRBJ1-4, with 8 bases matching TRBD1. Germline lookup yields CDR1 SGHRS and CDR2 YFSETQ. This CDR3 region has 14 residues. V lost 7 bases and J lost 4; bases outside the gene matches: 6.